This TCR beta chain emerged from a study of blood T cell repertoires in COVID-19 (TCRdb year 2020). Notes on the research overall: The collaborator samples originated in the United States, Italy and Spain and spanned the acute and convalescent phases of COVID-19. The samples were drawn from the first 160 participants of the ongoing ImmuneRACE study and from 950 to 1,500 subjects provided by 6 global collaborators. HLA class I and class II types, where available, came from metadata supplied by the sample provider rather than from assay-based typing. Nearly every sample came with metadata listing a de-identified subject ID, COVID-19 status, age in years and sex. The prospective study material was composed of cDNA or gDNA derived from T cells, B-cell-depleted T cells, or PBMCs. Deeply sampled blood TCRbeta repertoires from subjects exposed to, actively infected with, or recovered from COVID-19 were included in the dataset. The repertoires were released in a freely available public database meant as a resource for research on the immune response to SARS-CoV-2. Study-level results and caveats: Clinical and demographic metadata were provided uncurated, with the amount varying by source and participant.

Turning to this clone: What antigen it recognizes has not been identified. Nothing much larger sits one base from this clone, and base qualities are not available.

The immunoSEQ Assay, a bias-controlled multiplex PCR, was used to amplify TCRbeta CDR3 regions from genomic DNA. Concerning the study's data processing: The number of nucleated cells in each sample was estimated by amplification of reference gene primers within the assay. To quantify the absolute abundance of each unique TCRbeta CDR3 rearrangement, sequence reads were collapsed and filtered. For each sample, productive Simpson clonality was calculated by taking the square root of Simpson's diversity index across productive rearrangements. Drawn from immuneACCESS, this table holds only the in-frame rearrangements with V and J called that TCRdb kept. Clones are partly lost; checked studies trace under half to an unresolved V gene and leave the rest unexplained. The V and J calls and the clone size are those of that table, but D and trimming were determined from the DNA. The sample yields around 500,000 clones; 70% to 90% were counted once. Roughly 3.2% of the sample comes from the top ten.

The collaborating institutions used their own protocols to collect whole blood in K2EDTA tubes. For TCRbeta analysis, collaborators shipped samples as frozen whole blood, isolated PBMCs, or DNA extracted from either of those sample types. The V end loses 8 bases and the J end loses 5 bases, and a stretch of 9 bases separates them. As encoded in the germline V gene, CDR1 is SGHTA while CDR2 is FQGTGA. Including cysteine and phenylalanine, the CDR3 has 12 amino acids. Only the CDR3 part of the read is kept: 36 bases, read in frame from the first base. The source material was peripheral blood. The sequence derives from a human donor in a cohort sampled during active COVID-19. This receptor chain uses TRBV7-3 and TRBJ2-2; a tentative D call is TRBD2 (6 bases match). The nucleotide sequence is TGTGCCAGCGACGGAGGGACCGGGGAGCTGTTTTTT. This is translated as CASDGGTGELFF.